The 11 T cell receptor beta chains in this list originate from one sample, sequenced in a study of blood T cell repertoires in COVID-19. Sequencing was performed with immunoSEQ multiplex PCR; in TCRdb, only in-frame clones are kept and a portion is missing. The sample lists approximately 110,000 clones, over 75% seen once, with roughly 4.5% in the top ten. Specimen: peripheral blood. These TCRs come from a man over 45 with acute or convalescent COVID-19.

The chain combines TRBV6-5 with TRBJ2-1, with no clear D. The CDR3 sequence is 12 residues long. The germline gives CDR1 MNHEY, CDR2 SVGAGI. Trimming stripped 7 bases from V and 9 bases from J, with 13 bases between. The CDR3 here is CASTNFGGEQFF. CDR3 DNA sequence: TGTGCCAGCACCAACTTCGGCGGTGAGCAGTTCTTC.

To note about this clone: Other DNA sequences in this sample translate to the same CDR3. The chain carries TRBV28 and TRBJ1-3, with 7 bases fitting TRBD1. Germline V gene sequence: CDR1 MDHEN, CDR2 SYDVKM. The CDR3 spans 14 residues. Trimming cost V 3 bases and J 2 bases; bases outside gene matches: 1. In nucleotides, the CDR3 is TGTGCCAGCAGTTTGCAGGGGGCTGGAAACACCATATATTTT. Amino acids: CASSLQGAGNTIYF.

The CDR3 nucleotides read TGTGCCAGCAGTGACGTGCGGGGGGGACGGCAAAATGAAAAACTGTTTTTT. It encodes CASSDVRGGRQNEKLFF. The chain recombines TRBV6-4 with TRBJ1-4, with a tentative D call TRBD1 (5 bases). Germline V gene lookup returns CDR1 MRHNA and CDR2 SNTAGT. V was trimmed by 2 bases and J by 5 bases, leaving 18 bases between them. The CDR3 length is 17 residues.

In this sample, this clone turned up once. This rearrangement joins TRBV7-3 to TRBJ1-1; possible D gene TRBD1, 5 bases. With 2 bases removed from V and 4 bases from J, the gap between germline ends came to 8 bases. CDR1 and CDR2 (germline): SGHTA, FQGTGA. This CDR3 has 13 amino acids. CDR3 bases: TGTGCCAGCAGCTTAGATGGGGCCACTGAAGCTTTCTTT. Its protein product is CASSLDGATEAFF.

J is TRBJ2-3 and V is TRBV19, with 8 positions matching TRBD2. Germline V CDR1 and CDR2: LNHDA, SQIVND (reference sequence). V lost 7 bases and J lost 2; bases outside the gene matches: 5. The CDR3 spans 14 residues. The CDR3 region has the DNA TGTGCCAGTATGCAGCGGGGGCACACAGATACGCAGTATTTT. It is translated as CASMQRGHTDTQYF.

CDR3 region: CASSDSSYRGATGELFF. The CDR3 DNA is TGTGCCAGCAGTGACTCGTCGTACAGGGGGGCAACCGGGGAGCTGTTTTTT. This chain connects TRBV6-4 to TRBJ2-2; 8 nucleotides agree with TRBD1. The trim removed 0 bases at V and 5 bases at J, leaving 8 bases unmatched. In germline, CDR1 is MRHNA, CDR2 SNTAGT. This CDR3 has 17 amino acids.

This sequence joins TRBV20-1 and TRBJ1-2; no clear D gene. Trimming took 5 bases from V and 5 from J, leaving 9 bases between them. The germline gives CDR1 DFQATT, CDR2 SNEGSKA (reference sequence). The CDR3 totals 11 residues. The DNA for the CDR3 is TGCAGTGCTCTCGTTACTTATGGCTACACCTTC. Amino acid sequence: CSALVTYGYTF.

This clone was found once. The rearrangement links TRBV6-6 to TRBJ2-7; tentatively, D is TRBD1 (5 bases). The germline V and J ends were trimmed by 5 bases and 7 bases, with 30 bases remaining between them. CDR3 length: 18 residues. Germline loops: CDR1 MNHNY, CDR2 SVGAGI (reference sequence). For the CDR3, the DNA is TGTGCCAGCAGTCAACCTCGATCAGGCTTTCAGGGATTCAAAGAGCAGTACTTC. Translating gives CASSQPRSGFQGFKEQYF.

The rearrangement joins TRBV6-2 or TRBV6-3 to TRBJ2-7, with 11 bases that match TRBD2. In germline, CDR1 is MNHEY, CDR2 SVGEGT. With 7 bases clipped from V and 5 bases from J, the junction kept 13 bases outside the gene matches. The CDR3 spans 16 residues. The CDR3 bases are TGTGCCAGCACCCCACGGACCGGGACTAGCGGACACGAGCAGTACTTC. This sequence encodes CASTPRTGTSGHEQYF.

The J gene is TRBJ2-1, the V gene TRBV10-3, with TRBD2 matching 9 bases. Germline V lookup: CDR1 ENHRY, CDR2 SYGVKD. The CDR3 is 19 residues long. V shed 7 bases and J 9 bases; nucleotides not matched to a gene: 25. Here the CDR3 DNA reads TGTGCCATCACCACTGCCCCGGCGGGAGGGGAGTCGAGTTACGGTGAGCAGTTCTTC. Its protein product is CAITTAPAGGESSYGEQFF.

V gene TRBV2 combines with J gene TRBJ1-1; D unclear. Trimming took off 7 bases at V and 8 bases at J, with 11 bases between the two ends. Per the germline V gene, CDR1 is SNHLY and CDR2 is FYNNEI. The CDR3 runs to 11 residues. As DNA, the CDR3 is TGTGCCAGCAAAGTAGCCCGAGAAGCTTTCTTT. Translating it yields CASKVAREAFF.